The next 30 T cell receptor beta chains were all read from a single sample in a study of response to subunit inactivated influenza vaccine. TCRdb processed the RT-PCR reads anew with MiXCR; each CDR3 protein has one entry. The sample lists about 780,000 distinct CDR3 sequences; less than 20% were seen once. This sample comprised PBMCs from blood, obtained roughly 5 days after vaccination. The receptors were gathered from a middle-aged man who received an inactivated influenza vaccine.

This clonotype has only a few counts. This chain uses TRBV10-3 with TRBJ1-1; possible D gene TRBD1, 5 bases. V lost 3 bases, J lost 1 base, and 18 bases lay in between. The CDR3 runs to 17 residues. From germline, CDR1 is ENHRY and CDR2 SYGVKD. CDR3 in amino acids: CAISEFQRGLGNTEAFF. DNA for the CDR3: TGTGCCATCAGTGAATTTCAAAGGGGTCTCGGGAACACTGAAGCTTTCTTT.

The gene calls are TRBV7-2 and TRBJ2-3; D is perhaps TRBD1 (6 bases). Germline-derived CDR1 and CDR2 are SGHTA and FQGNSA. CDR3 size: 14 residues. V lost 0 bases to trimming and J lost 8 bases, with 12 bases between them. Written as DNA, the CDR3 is TGTGCCAGCAGCTTAGCGCAGGGGTGGCTTACGCAGTATTTT. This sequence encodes CASSLAQGWLTQYF.

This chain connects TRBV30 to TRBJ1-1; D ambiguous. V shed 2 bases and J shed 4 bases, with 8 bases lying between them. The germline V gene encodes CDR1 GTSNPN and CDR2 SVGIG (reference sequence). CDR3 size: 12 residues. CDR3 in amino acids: CAWSLIGTEAFF. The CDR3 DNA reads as TGTGCCTGGAGTCTCATCGGCACTGAAGCTTTCTTT.

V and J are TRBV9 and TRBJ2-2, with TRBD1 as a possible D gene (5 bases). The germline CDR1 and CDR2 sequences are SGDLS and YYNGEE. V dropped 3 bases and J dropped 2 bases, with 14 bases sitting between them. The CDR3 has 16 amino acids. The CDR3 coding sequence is TGTGCCAGCAGCGCTAGGGGCGTGGGAAACACCGGGGAGCTGTTTTTT. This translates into CASSARGVGNTGELFF.

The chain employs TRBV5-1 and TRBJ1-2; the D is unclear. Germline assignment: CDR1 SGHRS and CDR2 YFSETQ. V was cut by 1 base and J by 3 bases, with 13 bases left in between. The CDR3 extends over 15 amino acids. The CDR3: CASSLIRIGDYGYTF. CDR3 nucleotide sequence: TGCGCCAGCAGCTTGATCAGGATTGGCGACTATGGCTACACCTTC.

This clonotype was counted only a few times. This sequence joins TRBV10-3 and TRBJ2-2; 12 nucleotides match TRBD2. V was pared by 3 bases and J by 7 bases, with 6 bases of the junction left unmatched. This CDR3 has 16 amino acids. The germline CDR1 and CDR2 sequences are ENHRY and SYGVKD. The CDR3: CAISEVGLAGLGELFF. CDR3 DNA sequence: TGTGCCATCAGTGAAGTAGGACTAGCGGGGCTCGGGGAGCTGTTTTTT.

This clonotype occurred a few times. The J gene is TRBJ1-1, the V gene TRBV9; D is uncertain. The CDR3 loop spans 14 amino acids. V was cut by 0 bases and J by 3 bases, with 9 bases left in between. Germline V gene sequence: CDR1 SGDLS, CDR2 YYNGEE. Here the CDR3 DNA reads TGTGCCAGCAGCGTAGATATAGGGTACACTGAAGCTTTCTTT. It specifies CASSVDIGYTEAFF.

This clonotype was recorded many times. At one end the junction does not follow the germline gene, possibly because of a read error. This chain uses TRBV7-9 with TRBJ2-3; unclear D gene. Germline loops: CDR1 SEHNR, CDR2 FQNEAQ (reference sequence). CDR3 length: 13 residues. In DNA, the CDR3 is TGTGCCAGCAGCTTAGAAGTCCCGGGCCCGCTACATTTT. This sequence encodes CASSLEVPGPLHF. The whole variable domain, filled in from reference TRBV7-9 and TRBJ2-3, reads DTGVSQNPRHKITKRGQNVTFRCDPISEHNRLYWYRQTLGQGPEFLTYFQNEAQLEKSRLLSDRFSAERPKGSFSTLEIQRTEQGDSAMYLCASSLEVPGPLHFGPGTRLTVL.

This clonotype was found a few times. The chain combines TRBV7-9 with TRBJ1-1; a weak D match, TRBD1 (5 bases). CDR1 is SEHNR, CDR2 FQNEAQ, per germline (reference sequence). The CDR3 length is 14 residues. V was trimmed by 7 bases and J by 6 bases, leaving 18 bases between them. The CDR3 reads CASNLQAVVPEAFF. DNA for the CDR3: TGTGCCAGCAACCTACAGGCTGTAGTCCCTGAAGCTTTCTTT.

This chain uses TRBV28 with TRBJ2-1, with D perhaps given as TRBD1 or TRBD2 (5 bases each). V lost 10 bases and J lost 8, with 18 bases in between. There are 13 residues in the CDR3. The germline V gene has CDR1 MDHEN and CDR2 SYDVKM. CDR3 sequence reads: CATTGWVRDEQFF. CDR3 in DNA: TGTGCCACCACAGGATGGGTGAGGGATGAGCAGTTCTTC.

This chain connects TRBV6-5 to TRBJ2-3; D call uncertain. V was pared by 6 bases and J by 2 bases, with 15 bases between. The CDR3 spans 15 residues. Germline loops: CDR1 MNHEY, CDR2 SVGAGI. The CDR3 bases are TGTGCCAGCAGCTACCGCAGTAGGCCCACAGATACGCAGTATTTT. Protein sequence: CASSYRSRPTDTQYF.

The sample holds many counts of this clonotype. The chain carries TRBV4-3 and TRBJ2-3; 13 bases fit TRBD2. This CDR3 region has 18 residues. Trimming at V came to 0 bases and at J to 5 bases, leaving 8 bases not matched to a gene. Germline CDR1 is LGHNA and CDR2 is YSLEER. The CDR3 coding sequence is TGCGCCAGCAGCCAAGATGAAGGACTAGCGGGAGCCGGAGATACGCAGTATTTT. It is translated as CASSQDEGLAGAGDTQYF.

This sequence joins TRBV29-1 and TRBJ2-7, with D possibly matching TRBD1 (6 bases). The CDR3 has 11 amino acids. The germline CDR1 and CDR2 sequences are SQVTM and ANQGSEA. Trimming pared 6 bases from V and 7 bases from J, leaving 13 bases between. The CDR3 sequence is CSVATGLEQYF. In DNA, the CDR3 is TGCAGCGTAGCAACAGGGTTGGAGCAGTACTTC.

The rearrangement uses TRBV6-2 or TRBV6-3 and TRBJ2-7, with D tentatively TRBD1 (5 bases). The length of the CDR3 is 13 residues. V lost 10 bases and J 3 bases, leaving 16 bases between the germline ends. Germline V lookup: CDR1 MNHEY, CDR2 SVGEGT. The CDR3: CATEPGHLYEQYF. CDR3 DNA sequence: TGTGCCACCGAACCCGGACATCTCTACGAGCAGTACTTC.

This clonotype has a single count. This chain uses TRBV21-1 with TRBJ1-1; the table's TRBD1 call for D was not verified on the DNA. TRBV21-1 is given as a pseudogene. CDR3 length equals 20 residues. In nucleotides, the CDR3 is TGTGCCAGCAGCAAAGTGGAGGGACAGAGGCAGCCCAGACAGCACACTGAAGCTTTCTTT. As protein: CASSKVEGQRQPRQHTEAFF.

The CDR3 DNA sequence: TGTGCCAGCAGCAAACCAGAGATAGAAGAAAAACTGTTTTTT. It is translated as CASSKPEIEEKLFF. The chain carries TRBV6-2 or TRBV6-3 and TRBJ1-4; no clear D gene. The V end lost 6 bases, the J end lost 8 bases, and 16 bases lay between the germline ends. CDR3 length equals 14 residues. Germline-derived CDR1 and CDR2 are MNHEY and SVGEGT.

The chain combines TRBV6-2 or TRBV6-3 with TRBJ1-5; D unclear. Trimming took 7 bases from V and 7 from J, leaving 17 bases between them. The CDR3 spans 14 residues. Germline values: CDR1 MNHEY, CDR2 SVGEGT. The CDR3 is CASTNWKLGQPQHF. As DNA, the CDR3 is TGTGCCAGCACAAACTGGAAGCTAGGCCAGCCCCAGCATTTT.

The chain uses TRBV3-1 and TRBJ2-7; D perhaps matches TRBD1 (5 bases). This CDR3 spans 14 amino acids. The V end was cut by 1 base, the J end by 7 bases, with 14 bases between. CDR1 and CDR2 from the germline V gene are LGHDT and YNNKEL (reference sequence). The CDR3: CASSQAARDGEQYF. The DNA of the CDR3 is TGTGCCAGCAGCCAAGCGGCCAGGGATGGGGAGCAGTACTTC.

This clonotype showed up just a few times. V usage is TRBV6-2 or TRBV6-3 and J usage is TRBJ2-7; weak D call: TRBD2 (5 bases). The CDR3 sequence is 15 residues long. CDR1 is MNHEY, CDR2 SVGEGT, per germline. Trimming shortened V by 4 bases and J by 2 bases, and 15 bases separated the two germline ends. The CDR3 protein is CASSLGGRRPYEQYF. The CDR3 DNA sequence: TGTGCCAGCAGTTTAGGAGGACGTCGGCCCTACGAGCAGTACTTC.

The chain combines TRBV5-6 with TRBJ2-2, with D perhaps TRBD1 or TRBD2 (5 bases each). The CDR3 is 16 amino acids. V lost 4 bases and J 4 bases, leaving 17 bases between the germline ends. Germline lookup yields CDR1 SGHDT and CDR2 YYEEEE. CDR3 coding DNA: TGTGCCAGCAGCCCTGGATTGGGACCGAGCACCGGGGAGCTGTTTTTT. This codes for CASSPGLGPSTGELFF.

DNA of the CDR3: TGTGCCATCAGTGAGATAGGGGCGCTTCTTGGCTACACCTTC. Translating it yields CAISEIGALLGYTF. V usage is TRBV10-3 and J usage is TRBJ1-2, with TRBD1 as a possible D gene (5 bases). The CDR3 runs 14 residues. Germline values: CDR1 ENHRY, CDR2 SYGVKD. V was cut by 2 bases and J by 7 bases, with 14 bases left in between.

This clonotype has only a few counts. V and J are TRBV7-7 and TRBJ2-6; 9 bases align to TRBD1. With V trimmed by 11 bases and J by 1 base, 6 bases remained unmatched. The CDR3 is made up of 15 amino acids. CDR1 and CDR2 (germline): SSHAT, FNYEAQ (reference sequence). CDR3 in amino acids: CAVTGGLSGANVLTF. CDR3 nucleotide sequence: TGTGCCGTGACAGGGGGGCTTTCTGGGGCCAACGTCCTGACTTTC.

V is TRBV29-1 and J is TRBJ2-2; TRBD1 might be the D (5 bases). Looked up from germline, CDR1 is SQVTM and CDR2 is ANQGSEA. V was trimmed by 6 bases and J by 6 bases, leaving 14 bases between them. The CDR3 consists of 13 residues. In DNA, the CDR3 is TGCAGCGTCTCGACAGACAATTCCGGGGAGCTGTTTTTT. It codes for CSVSTDNSGELFF.

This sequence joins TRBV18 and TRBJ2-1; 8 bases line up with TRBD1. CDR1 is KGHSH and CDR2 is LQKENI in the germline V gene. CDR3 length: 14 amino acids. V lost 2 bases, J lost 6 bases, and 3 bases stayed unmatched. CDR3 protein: CASSPDRGSNEQFF. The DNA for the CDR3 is TGTGCCAGCTCACCAGACAGGGGAAGCAATGAGCAGTTCTTC.

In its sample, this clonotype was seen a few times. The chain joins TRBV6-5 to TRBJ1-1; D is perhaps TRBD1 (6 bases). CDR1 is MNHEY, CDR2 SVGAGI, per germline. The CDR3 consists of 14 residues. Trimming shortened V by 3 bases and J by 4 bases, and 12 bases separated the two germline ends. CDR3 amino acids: CASSYMGHTTEAFF. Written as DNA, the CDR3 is TGTGCCAGCAGTTATATGGGACACACCACTGAAGCTTTCTTT.

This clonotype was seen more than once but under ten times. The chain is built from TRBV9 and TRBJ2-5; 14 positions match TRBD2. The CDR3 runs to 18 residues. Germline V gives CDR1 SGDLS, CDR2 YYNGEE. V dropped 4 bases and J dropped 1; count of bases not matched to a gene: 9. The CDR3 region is CASSLSGTSGGLQETQYF. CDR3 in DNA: TGTGCCAGCAGCTTAAGTGGGACTAGCGGGGGACTCCAAGAGACCCAGTACTTC.

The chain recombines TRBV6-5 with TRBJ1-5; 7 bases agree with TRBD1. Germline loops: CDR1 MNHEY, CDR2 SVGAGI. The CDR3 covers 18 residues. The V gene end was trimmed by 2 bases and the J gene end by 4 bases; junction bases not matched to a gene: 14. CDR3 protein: CASSYRTLATGSNQPQHF. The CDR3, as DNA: TGTGCCAGCAGTTACCGAACCCTCGCGACAGGGTCAAATCAGCCCCAGCATTTT.

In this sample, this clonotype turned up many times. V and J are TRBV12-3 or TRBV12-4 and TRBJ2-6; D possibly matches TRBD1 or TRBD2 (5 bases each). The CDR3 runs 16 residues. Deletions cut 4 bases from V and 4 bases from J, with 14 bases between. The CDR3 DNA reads TGTGCCAGCAGTTACTCCCCAGGGACCGGGGCCAACGTCCTGACTTTC. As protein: CASSYSPGTGANVLTF.

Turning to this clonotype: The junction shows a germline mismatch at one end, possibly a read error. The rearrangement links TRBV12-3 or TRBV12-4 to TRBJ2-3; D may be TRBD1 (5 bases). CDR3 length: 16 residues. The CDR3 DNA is TGTGCCAGCAGCTTAGCAGGGATAACTAGCACAGATACGCAGTATTTT. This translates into CASSLAGITSTDTQYF.

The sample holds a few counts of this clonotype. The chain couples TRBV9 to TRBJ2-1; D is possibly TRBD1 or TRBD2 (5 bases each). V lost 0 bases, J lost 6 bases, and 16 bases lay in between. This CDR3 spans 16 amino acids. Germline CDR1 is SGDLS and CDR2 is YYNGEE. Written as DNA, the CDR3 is TGTGCCAGCAGCGTAGGGGCAGGGAGTGCAGGCAATGAGCAGTTCTTC. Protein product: CASSVGAGSAGNEQFF.